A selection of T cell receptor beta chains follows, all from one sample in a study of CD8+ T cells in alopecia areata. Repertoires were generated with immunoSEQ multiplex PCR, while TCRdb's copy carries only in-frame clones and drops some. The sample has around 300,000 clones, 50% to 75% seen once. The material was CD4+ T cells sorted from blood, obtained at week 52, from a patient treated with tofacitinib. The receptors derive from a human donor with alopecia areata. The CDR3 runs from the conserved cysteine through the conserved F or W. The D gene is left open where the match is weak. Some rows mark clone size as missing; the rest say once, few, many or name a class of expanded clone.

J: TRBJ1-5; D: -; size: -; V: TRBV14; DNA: TGTGCCAGCAGCCAAATGACCAATCAGCCCCAGCATTTT; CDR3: CASSQMTNQPQHF
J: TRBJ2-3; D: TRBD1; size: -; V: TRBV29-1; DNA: TGCAGCGTTGTTACCCCCGGACAGGGAAGCACAGATACGCAGTATTTT; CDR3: CSVVTPGQGSTDTQYF
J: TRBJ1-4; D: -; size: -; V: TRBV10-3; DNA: TGTGCCATCAGCGAATTCCAATCACAAGGGGAACTGTTTTTT; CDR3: CAISEFQSQGELFF
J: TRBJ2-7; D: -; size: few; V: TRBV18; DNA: TGTGCCAGCTCCGTGAGGACAGAGTCCTACGAGCAGTACTTC; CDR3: CASSVRTESYEQYF
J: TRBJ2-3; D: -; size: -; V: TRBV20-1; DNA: TGCAGTGCGGCGGCAGATACGCAGTATTTT; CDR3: CSAAADTQYF
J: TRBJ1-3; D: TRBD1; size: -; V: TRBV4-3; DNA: TGCGCCAGCAGCCAGGGGCAGGGGGCTGGAAACACCATATATTTT; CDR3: CASSQGQGAGNTIYF
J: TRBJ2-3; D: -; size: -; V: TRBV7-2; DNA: TGTGCCAGCAGCTTCACCAGGAGCACAGATACGCAGTATTTT; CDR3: CASSFTRSTDTQYF
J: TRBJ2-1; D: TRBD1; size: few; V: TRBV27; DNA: TGTGCCAGCAGTTTCGACAGGGGCTCCAATGAGCAGTTCTTC; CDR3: CASSFDRGSNEQFF
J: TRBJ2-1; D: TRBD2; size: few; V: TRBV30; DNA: TGTGCCTGGCGGGGGGGCATCTCCTACAATGAGCAGTTCTTC; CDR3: CAWRGGISYNEQFF
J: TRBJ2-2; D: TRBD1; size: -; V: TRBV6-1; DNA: TGTGCCAGCAGTGAGGCAGGGGGATGGACCGGGGAGCTGTTTTTT; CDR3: CASSEAGGWTGELFF
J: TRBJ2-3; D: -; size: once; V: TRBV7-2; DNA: TGTGCCAGCAGCTTATCCGGGGCGCAGTATTTT; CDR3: CASSLSGAQYF
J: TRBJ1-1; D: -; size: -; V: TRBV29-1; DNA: TGCAGCGTTGAACAGGGCTTGAACACTGAAGCTTTCTTT; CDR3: CSVEQGLNTEAFF
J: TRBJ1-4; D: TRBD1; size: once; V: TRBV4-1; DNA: TGCGCCAGCAGCCAGCGGACAGGGGGGAGTGAAAAACTGTTTTTT; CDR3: CASSQRTGGSEKLFF
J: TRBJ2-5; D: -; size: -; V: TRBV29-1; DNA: TGCAGCGCCTCAGAGGCCCAAGAGACCCAGTACTTC; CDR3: CSASEAQETQYF
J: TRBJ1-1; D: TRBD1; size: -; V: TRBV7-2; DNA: TGTGCCAGCAGCTTAGACAGGGGAACTGAAGCTTTCTTT; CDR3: CASSLDRGTEAFF
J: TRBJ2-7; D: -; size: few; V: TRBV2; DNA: TGTGCCAGCAGGGCAGGTCCCTACGAGCAGTACTTC; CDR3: CASRAGPYEQYF
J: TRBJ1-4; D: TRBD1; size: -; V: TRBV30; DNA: TGTGCCTGGAGTCTGCCAGGGGGTGGTGAAAAACTGTTTTTT; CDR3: CAWSLPGGGEKLFF
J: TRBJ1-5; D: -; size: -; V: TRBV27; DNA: TGTGCCAGCAGTTTAGGGGGGTCCGGTAATCAGCCCCAGCATTTT; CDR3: CASSLGGSGNQPQHF
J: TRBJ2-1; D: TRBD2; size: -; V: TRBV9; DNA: TGTGCCAGCAGCGTAGATCCCCCTAGCGGGGTGGTGAATGAGCAGTTCTTC; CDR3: CASSVDPPSGVVNEQFF
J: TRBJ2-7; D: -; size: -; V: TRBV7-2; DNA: TGTGCCAGCTCGCCTGGGGAGGTAGCCTACGAGCAGTACTTC; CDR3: CASSPGEVAYEQYF
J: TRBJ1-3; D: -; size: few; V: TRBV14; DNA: TGTGCCAGCAGCCAAGGGACACTTGGAAACACCATATATTTT; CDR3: CASSQGTLGNTIYF
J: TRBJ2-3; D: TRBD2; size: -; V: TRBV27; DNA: TGTGCCAGCAGGAGAACTAGCGGGGGGGCGGGCACAGATACGCAGTATTTT; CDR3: CASRRTSGGAGTDTQYF
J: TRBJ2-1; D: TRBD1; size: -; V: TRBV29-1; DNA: TGCAGCGTTCGGGGGACAGGGGGCCGTAATGAGCAGTTCTTC; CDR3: CSVRGTGGRNEQFF
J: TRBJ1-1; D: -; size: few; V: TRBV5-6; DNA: TGTGCCAGCAGCTTCACGGGTAGTGGGAACACTGAAGCTTTCTTT; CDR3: CASSFTGSGNTEAFF
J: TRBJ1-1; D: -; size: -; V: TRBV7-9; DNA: TGTGCCAGCAGCGGACTCGGAAAGAACACTGAAGCTTTCTTT; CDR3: CASSGLGKNTEAFF
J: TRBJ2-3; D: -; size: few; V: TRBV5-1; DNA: TGCGCCAGCAGTTTCCAGTACACAGATACGCAGTATTTT; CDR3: CASSFQYTDTQYF
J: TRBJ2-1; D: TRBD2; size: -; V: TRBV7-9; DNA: TGTGCCAGCAGCTCTAGGACTAGCGGGGCCAACAATGAGCAGTTCTTC; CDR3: CASSSRTSGANNEQFF
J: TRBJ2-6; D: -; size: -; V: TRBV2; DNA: TGTGCCAGCAGTGGAGGTCTGGGCTCTGGGGCCAACGTCCTGACTTTC; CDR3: CASSGGLGSGANVLTF
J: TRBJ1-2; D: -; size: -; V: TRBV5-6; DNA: TGTGCCAGCAGCTTGGGAGGGCCCGGCTACACCTTC; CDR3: CASSLGGPGYTF
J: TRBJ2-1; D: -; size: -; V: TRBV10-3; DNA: TGTGCCATCAGTGAGTTAAGGAGCTCCTACAATGAGCAGTTCTTC; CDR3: CAISELRSSYNEQFF
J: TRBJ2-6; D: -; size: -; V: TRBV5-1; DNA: TGCGCCAGCAGCTTGTCAGCGTCTGGGGCCAACGTCCTGACTTTC; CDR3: CASSLSASGANVLTF
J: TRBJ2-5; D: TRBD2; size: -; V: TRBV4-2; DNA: TGTGCCAGCCAGTCCATGGGCGGGAGGGAGACCCAGTACTTC; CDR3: CASQSMGGRETQYF
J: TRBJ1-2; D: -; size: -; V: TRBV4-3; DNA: TGCGCCAGCAGCCAAGATTCATCATGGACAGCAAACTATGGCTACACCTTC; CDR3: CASSQDSSWTANYGYTF
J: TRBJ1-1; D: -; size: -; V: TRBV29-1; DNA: TGCAGCGGACGGTCTAGGTTGGCTGAAGCTTTCTTT; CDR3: CSGRSRLAEAFF
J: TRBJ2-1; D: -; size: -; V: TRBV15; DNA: TGTGCCACCAGCAGAGTGGGGGTTGGGGAGCAGTTCTTC; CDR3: CATSRVGVGEQFF
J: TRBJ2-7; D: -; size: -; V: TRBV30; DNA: TGTGCCTGGAGTGTGACGGCTCCCTACGAGCAGTACTTC; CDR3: CAWSVTAPYEQYF
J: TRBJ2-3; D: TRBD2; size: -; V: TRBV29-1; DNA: TGCAGCGTTCTTCGGGGGGGAAGCACAGATACGCAGTATTTT; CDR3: CSVLRGGSTDTQYF
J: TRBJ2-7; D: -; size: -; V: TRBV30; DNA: TGTGCCTGGAGTGTTGGGGATTACGAGCAGTACTTC; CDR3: CAWSVGDYEQYF
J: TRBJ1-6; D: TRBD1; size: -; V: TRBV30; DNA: TGTGCCTGGAGTCCGGGACAGGGTTTCAATTCACCCCTCCACTTT; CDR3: CAWSPGQGFNSPLHF
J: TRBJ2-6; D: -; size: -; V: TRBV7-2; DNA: TGTGCCAGCAGCTCACTCGGGGGCGGCGCCGGGGCCAACGTCCTGACTTTC; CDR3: CASSSLGGGAGANVLTF
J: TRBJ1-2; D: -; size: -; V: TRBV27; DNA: TGTGCCAGCAGTTTATCGGGGGCCTATGGCTACACCTTC; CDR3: CASSLSGAYGYTF
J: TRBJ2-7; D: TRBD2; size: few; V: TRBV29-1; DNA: TGCAGCGTTGATCACGGGGGGAACGAGCAGTACTTC; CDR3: CSVDHGGNEQYF
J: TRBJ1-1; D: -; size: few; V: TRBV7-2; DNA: TGTGCCAGCAGCCTGGACAGTCTAGGAGAAGCTTTCTTT; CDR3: CASSLDSLGEAFF
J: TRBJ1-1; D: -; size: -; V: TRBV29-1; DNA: TGCAGCGTTGATAACCATCCAAGCCGCCCGGCGGCTTTCTTT; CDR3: CSVDNHPSRPAAFF